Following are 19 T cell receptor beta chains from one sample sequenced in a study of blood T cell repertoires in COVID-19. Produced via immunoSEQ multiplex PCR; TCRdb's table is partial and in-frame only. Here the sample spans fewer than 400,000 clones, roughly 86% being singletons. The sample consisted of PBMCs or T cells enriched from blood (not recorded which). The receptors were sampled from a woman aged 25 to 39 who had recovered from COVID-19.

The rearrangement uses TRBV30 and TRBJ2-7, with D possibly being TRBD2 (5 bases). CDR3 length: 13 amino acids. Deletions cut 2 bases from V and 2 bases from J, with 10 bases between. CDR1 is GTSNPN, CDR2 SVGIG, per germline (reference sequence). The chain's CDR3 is CAWSTGSPYEQYF. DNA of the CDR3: TGTGCCTGGAGTACGGGAAGCCCCTACGAGCAGTACTTC.

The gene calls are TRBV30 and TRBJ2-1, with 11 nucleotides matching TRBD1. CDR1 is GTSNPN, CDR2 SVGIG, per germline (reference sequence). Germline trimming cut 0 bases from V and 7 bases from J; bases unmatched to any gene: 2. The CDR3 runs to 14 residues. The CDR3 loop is CAWSVGQGANEQFF. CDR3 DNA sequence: TGTGCCTGGAGTGTAGGACAGGGGGCGAATGAGCAGTTCTTC. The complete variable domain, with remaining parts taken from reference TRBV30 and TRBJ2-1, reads SQTIHQWPATLVQPVGSPLSLECTVEGTSNPNLYWYRQAAGRGLQLLFYSVGIGQISSEVPQNLSASRPQDRQFILSSKKLLLSDSGFYLCAWSVGQGANEQFFGPGTRLTVL.

In DNA form, the CDR3 reads TGTGCCAGCAGTTTAATGACAGAGGATCAGCCCCAGCATTTT. This translates into CASSLMTEDQPQHF. The chain is built from TRBV28 and TRBJ1-5; tentative D call: TRBD1 (5 bases). The V gene's germline CDR1 is MDHEN and CDR2 SYDVKM. This CDR3 spans 14 amino acids. The V gene lost 2 bases and the J gene lost 5 bases, with 10 bases spanning the gap.

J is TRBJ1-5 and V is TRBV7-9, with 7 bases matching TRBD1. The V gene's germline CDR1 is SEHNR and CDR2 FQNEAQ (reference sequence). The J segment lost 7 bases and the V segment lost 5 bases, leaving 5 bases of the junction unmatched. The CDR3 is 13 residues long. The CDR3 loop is CASSVTGDQPQHF. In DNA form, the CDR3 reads TGTGCCAGCAGCGTAACAGGGGACCAGCCCCAGCATTTT.

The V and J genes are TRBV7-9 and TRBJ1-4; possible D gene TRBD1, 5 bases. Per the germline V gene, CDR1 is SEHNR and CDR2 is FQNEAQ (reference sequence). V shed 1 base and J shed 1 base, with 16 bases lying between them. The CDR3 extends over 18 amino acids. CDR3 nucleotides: TGTGCCAGCAGCTTAGTCCCAGGGCGGGGTAAAACTAATGAAAAACTGTTTTTT. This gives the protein CASSLVPGRGKTNEKLFF.

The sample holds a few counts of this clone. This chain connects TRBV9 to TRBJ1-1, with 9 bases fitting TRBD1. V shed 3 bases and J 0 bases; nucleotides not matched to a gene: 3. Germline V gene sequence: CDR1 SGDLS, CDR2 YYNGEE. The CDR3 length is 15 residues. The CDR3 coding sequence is TGTGCCAGCAGCGCCCGGACAGGGGTGAACACTGAAGCTTTCTTT. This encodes CASSARTGVNTEAFF.

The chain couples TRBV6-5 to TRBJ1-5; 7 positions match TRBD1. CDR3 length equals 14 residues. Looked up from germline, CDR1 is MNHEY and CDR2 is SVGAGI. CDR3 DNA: TGTGCAACCACCCGACAGGGTGGCAATCAGCCCCAGCATTTT. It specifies CATTRQGGNQPQHF.

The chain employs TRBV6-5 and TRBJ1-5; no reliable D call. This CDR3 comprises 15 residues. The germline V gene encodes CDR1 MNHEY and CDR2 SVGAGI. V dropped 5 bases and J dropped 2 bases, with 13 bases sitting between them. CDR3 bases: TGTGCCAGCAGTCGGTCGAGGCCGGGCAATCAGCCCCAGCATTTT. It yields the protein CASSRSRPGNQPQHF.

CDR3 sequence: CASRGLAGAGNEQFF. The CDR3 DNA is TGTGCCAGCAGAGGCCTAGCGGGAGCCGGCAATGAGCAGTTCTTC. This sequence joins TRBV6-5 and TRBJ2-1; 10 bases are a match to TRBD2. This CDR3 is built from 15 residues. Germline CDR1 reads MNHEY; CDR2 reads SVGAGI. V shed 6 bases and J 6 bases; nucleotides not matched to a gene: 8.

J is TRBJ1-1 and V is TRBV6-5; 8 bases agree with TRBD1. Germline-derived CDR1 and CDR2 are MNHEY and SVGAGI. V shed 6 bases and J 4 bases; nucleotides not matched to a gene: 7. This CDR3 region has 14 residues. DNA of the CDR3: TGTGCCAGCAGAGTTCCTCAGGGGGCCACTGAAGCTTTCTTT. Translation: CASRVPQGATEAFF.

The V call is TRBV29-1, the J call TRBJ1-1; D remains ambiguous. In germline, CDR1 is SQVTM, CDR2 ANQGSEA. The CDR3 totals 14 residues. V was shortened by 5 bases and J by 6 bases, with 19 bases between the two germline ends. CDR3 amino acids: CSVTKWGDMAEAFF. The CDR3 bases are TGCAGCGTTACAAAATGGGGAGACATGGCTGAAGCTTTCTTT. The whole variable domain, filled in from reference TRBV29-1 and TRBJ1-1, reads SAVISQKPSRDICQRGTSLTIQCQVDSQVTMMFWYRQQPGQSLTLIATANQGSEATYESGFVIDKFPISRPNLTFSTLTVSNMSPEDSSIYLCSVTKWGDMAEAFFGQGTRLTVV.

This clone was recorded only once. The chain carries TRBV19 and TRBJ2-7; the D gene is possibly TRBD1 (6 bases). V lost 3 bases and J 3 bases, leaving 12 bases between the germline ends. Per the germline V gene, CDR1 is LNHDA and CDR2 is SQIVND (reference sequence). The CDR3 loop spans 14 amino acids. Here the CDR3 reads CASSIQGMFYEQYF. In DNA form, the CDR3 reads TGTGCCAGTAGTATTCAGGGGATGTTCTACGAGCAGTACTTC. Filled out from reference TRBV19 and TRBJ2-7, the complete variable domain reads DGGITQSPKYLFRKEGQNVTLSCEQNLNHDAMYWYRQDPGQGLRLIYYSQIVNDFQKGDIAEGYSVSREKKESFPLTVTSAQKNPTAFYLCASSIQGMFYEQYFGPGTRLTVT.

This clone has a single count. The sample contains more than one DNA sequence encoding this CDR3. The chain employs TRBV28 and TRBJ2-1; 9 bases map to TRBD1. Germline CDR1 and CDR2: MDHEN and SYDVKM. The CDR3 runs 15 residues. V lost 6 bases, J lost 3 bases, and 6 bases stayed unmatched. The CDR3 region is CASSRPTGGYNEQFF. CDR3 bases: TGTGCCAGCAGCAGACCGACAGGGGGCTACAATGAGCAGTTCTTC.

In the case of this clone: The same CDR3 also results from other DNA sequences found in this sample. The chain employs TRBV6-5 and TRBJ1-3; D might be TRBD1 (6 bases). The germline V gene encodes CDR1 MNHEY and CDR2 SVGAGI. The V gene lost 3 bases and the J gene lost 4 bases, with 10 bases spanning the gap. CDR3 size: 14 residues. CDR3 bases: TGTGCCAGCAGTTATGGGCAGGGGGGAAACACCATATATTTT. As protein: CASSYGQGGNTIYF.

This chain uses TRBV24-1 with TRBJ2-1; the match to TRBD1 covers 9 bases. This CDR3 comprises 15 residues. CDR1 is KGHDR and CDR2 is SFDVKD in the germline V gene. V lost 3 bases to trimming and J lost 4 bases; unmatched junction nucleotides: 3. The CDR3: CATSDPGQGYNEQFF. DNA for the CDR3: TGTGCCACCAGTGATCCGGGACAGGGTTACAATGAGCAGTTCTTC.

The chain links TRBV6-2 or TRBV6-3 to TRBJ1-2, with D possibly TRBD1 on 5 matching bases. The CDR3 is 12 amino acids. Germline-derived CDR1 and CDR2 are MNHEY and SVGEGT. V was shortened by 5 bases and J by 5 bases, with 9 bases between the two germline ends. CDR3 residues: CASSETVYGYTF. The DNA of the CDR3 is TGTGCCAGCAGTGAGACAGTATATGGCTACACCTTC.

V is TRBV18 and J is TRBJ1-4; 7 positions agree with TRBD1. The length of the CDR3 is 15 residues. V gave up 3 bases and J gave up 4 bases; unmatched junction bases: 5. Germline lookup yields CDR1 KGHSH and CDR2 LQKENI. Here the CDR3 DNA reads TGTGCCAGCTCACCCCCGGGACAGATTAATGAAAAACTGTTTTTT. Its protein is CASSPPGQINEKLFF.

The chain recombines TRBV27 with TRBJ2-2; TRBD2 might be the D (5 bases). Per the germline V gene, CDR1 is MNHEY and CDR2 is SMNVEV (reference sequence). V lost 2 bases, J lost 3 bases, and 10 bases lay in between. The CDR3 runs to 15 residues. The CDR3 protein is CASSLEGRYTGELFF. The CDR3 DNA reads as TGTGCCAGCAGTTTAGAGGGAAGGTACACCGGGGAGCTGTTTTTT.

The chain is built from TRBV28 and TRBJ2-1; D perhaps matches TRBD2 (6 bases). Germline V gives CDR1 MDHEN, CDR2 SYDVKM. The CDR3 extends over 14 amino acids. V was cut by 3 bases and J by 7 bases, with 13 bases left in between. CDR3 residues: CASSLAGRPNEQFF. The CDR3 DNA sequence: TGTGCCAGCAGTTTGGCGGGGAGGCCGAATGAGCAGTTCTTC.